The sequence of this T cell receptor (beta chain) was determined in a study of blood T cells in healthy people across ages. The second PCR ran about 6 to 12 cycles with a sample-barcoded 5' primer and J-beta primers. In TCRdb, the 5' RACE reads were re-called with MiXCR into one record per CDR3 protein. The data show hundreds of thousands of distinct CDR3 sequences, 45% to 55% seen once. The CDR3 runs to 16 residues. The germline V and J ends were trimmed by 5 bases and 0 bases, with 17 bases remaining between them. Germline V gene sequence: CDR1 MDHEN, CDR2 SYDVKM. Sequencing was carried out using blood. This chain links TRBV28 with TRBJ2-7, with D hard to call. The clonotype was recovered from an elderly man in good health. CDR3 amino acids: CASSRGGLESSYEQYF. DNA for the CDR3: TGTGCCAGCAGTCGAGGTGGGCTCGAAAGCTCCTACGAGCAGTACTTC.